The 26 T cell receptor beta chains reported below all come from one sample, sequenced in a study of CD8 T cells in ankylosing spondylitis. TCRdb reanalysed the 5' RACE reads using MiXCR and keeps one entry per CDR3 protein. The sample includes more than 300,000 distinct CDR3 sequences, 11% of them seen just once. Sample: blood, either unsorted or a sorted T cell fraction (not recorded which). Every receptor here comes from a female donor with ankylosing spondylitis or in good health (not recorded which).

This clonotype was counted only a few times. The genes are TRBV24-1 and TRBJ2-3, with TRBD1 matching 8 bases. The germline CDR1 and CDR2 sequences are KGHDR and SFDVKD. With 7 bases clipped from V and 2 bases from J, the junction kept 10 bases outside the gene matches. CDR3 length: 16 amino acids. Written as DNA, the CDR3 is TGTGCCACCAGCCTACCGGGACAGGCTTTCACAGATACGCAGTATTTT. It encodes CATSLPGQAFTDTQYF.

This clonotype was seen many times. This chain joins TRBV20-1 and TRBJ1-1, with D tentatively TRBD1 (5 bases). Trimming removed 2 bases at V and 7 bases at J, with 11 bases between. The CDR3 covers 12 residues. Germline values: CDR1 DFQATT, CDR2 SNEGSKA (reference sequence). This CDR3 is CSARSGDGEAFF. In nucleotides, the CDR3 is TGCAGTGCTAGATCGGGGGATGGTGAAGCTTTCTTT.

This clonotype was counted only a few times. This chain connects TRBV11-2 to TRBJ2-1; 12 bases match TRBD2. CDR1 is SGHAT, CDR2 FQNNGV, per germline. V trimming: 4 bases; J trimming: 8 bases; junction bases outside the gene matches: 3. This CDR3 comprises 14 residues. DNA of the CDR3: TGTGCCAGCAGCTCACTAGCGGGGGGCTATGAGCAGTTCTTC. The encoded protein is CASSSLAGGYEQFF. The entire variable domain, with the rest obtained from reference TRBV11-2 and TRBJ2-1, is as follows: EAGVAQSPRYKIIEKRQSVAFWCNPISGHATLYWYQQILGQGPKLLIQFQNNGVVDDSQLPKDRFSAERLKGVDSTLKIQPAKLEDSAVYLCASSSLAGGYEQFFGPGTRLTVL.

This clonotype was seen a few times. V is TRBV5-1 and J is TRBJ2-3; TRBD1 matches 9 bases. CDR1 and CDR2 (germline): SGHRS, YFSETQ. With 4 bases clipped from V and 4 bases from J, the junction kept 10 bases outside the gene matches. This CDR3 is 16 amino acids long. The CDR3 sequence is CASSITGGAGADTQYF. The CDR3 DNA sequence: TGCGCCAGCAGCATCACAGGGGGCGCCGGGGCAGATACGCAGTATTTT.

In its sample, this clonotype was seen many times. The chain joins TRBV11-2 to TRBJ2-3; TRBD2 aligns across 10 bases. V shed 3 bases, J shed 3 bases, and the junction held 6 bases outside the gene matches. The CDR3 has 16 amino acids. CDR1 and CDR2 from the germline V gene are SGHAT and FQNNGV. CDR3 DNA sequence: TGTGCCAGCAGCTTGAGAGCGGGGGGGCTTACAGATACGCAGTATTTT. It yields the protein CASSLRAGGLTDTQYF.

This clonotype was counted ten times or more. The chain carries TRBV7-2 and TRBJ1-3; the D gene is possibly TRBD1 (6 bases). The CDR3 spans 16 residues. V lost 0 bases to trimming and J lost 3 bases, with 12 bases between them. CDR1 and CDR2 (germline): SGHTA, FQGNSA. The CDR3 DNA follows: TGTGCCAGCAGCTTAGCGACTGGGGGGCTTGGAAACACCATATATTTT. It translates to CASSLATGGLGNTIYF. The entire variable domain, with the rest obtained from reference TRBV7-2 and TRBJ1-3, is as follows: GAGVSQSPSNKVTEKGKDVELRCDPISGHTALYWYRQSLGQGLEFLIYFQGNSAPDKSGLPSDRFSAERTGGSVSTLTIQRTQQEDSAVYLCASSLATGGLGNTIYFGEGSWLTVV.

In its sample, this clonotype was seen a few times. The chain carries TRBV7-2 and TRBJ2-6, with D possibly matching TRBD1 (6 bases). CDR3 size: 17 residues. V lost 5 bases, J lost 3 bases, and 17 bases lay in between. Germline lookup yields CDR1 SGHTA and CDR2 FQGNSA. Written as DNA, the CDR3 is TGTGCCAGCAGCCCAGGGGTGGGGGTTGTTGGGGCCAACGTCCTGACTTTC. This translates into CASSPGVGVVGANVLTF.

This clonotype was counted at least ten times. The rearrangement links TRBV6-2 or TRBV6-3 to TRBJ2-7, with D perhaps TRBD1 or TRBD2 (5 bases each). Germline V CDR1 and CDR2: MNHEY, SVGEGT. With 4 bases removed from V and 0 bases from J, the gap between germline ends came to 13 bases. The CDR3 spans 15 residues. As DNA, the CDR3 is TGTGCCAGCAGTTGGGACCGTACGAGCTCCTACGAGCAGTACTTC. Translating gives CASSWDRTSSYEQYF.

This clonotype was recorded many times. The chain couples TRBV28 to TRBJ2-7, with 8 positions matching TRBD2. Germline V gene data show CDR1 as MDHEN and CDR2 as SYDVKM. J lost 5 bases, V lost 5 bases, and 11 bases had no gene match. CDR3 length: 15 residues. The CDR3, as DNA: TGTGCCAGCAGTCGCCCGGTTGCGGGAGGCCACGAGCAGTACTTC. It specifies CASSRPVAGGHEQYF.

This clonotype occurred many times. J is TRBJ2-1 and V is TRBV12-3 or TRBV12-4, with a tentative D call TRBD1 (6 bases). CDR3 length: 16 residues. V shed 1 base and J shed 5 bases, with 15 bases lying between them. Written as DNA, the CDR3 is TGTGCCAGCAGTTTAGATCTACAGGGCAAAAACAATGAGCAGTTCTTC. This encodes CASSLDLQGKNNEQFF.

The chain is built from TRBV20-1 and TRBJ2-1; 7 bases fit TRBD1. The V segment lost 6 bases and the J segment 1 base; nucleotides outside the gene matches: 9. The CDR3 length is 15 residues. The germline V gene has CDR1 DFQATT and CDR2 SNEGSKA (reference sequence). The CDR3 DNA is TGCAGTGCCACGGACAGGTGGAGGTCCTACAATGAGCAGTTCTTC. The encoded protein is CSATDRWRSYNEQFF.

The rearrangement links TRBV6-2 or TRBV6-3 to TRBJ2-7; no reliable D call. CDR1 is MNHEY and CDR2 is SVGEGT in the germline V gene. The CDR3 is 14 amino acids. Trimming cost V 0 bases and J 3 bases, with 9 bases left between them. In DNA form, the CDR3 reads TGTGCCAGCAGTTACTCACTGGGCAGCTACGAGCAGTACTTC. Its translation: CASSYSLGSYEQYF.

This clonotype was detected a few times. This chain joins TRBV7-9 and TRBJ2-7, with 13 positions matching TRBD2. Germline-derived CDR1 and CDR2 are SEHNR and FQNEAQ (reference sequence). CDR3 length: 16 amino acids. V dropped 5 bases and J dropped 7; count of bases not matched to a gene: 11. CDR3 sequence (DNA): TGTGCCAGCAGCGGACAAACTAGCGGGAGGGCCGGGGAGCAGTACTTC. Encoded protein: CASSGQTSGRAGEQYF.

This rearrangement joins TRBV11-1 to TRBJ2-1, with 16 bases identical to TRBD2. The CDR3 has 16 amino acids. Germline V lookup: CDR1 SGHAT, CDR2 FQDESV (reference sequence). The ends lost 3 bases at V and 7 bases at J; junction bases unmatched: 3. The CDR3 sequence is CASSFGTSGGENEQFF. DNA of the CDR3: TGTGCCAGCAGCTTCGGGACTAGCGGGGGGGAGAATGAGCAGTTCTTC.

This clonotype was seen more than once but under ten times. The chain employs TRBV4-2 and TRBJ2-5, with TRBD2 matching 11 bases. The J segment lost 5 bases and the V segment lost 5 bases, leaving 7 bases of the junction unmatched. CDR3 size: 15 residues. Germline V gene lookup returns CDR1 LGHNA and CDR2 YNFKEQ. The CDR3 DNA follows: TGTGCCAGCAGCATAGGGACTAGCGGCACGGAGACCCAGTACTTC. This translates into CASSIGTSGTETQYF.

This CDR3 reads CSARPTGTVNYGYTF. The CDR3 DNA is TGCAGTGCTAGACCAACCGGGACAGTAAACTATGGCTACACCTTC. This chain uses TRBV20-1 with TRBJ1-2, with 7 bases lining up with TRBD1. This CDR3 has 15 amino acids. The germline CDR1 and CDR2 sequences are DFQATT and SNEGSKA (reference sequence). The V gene end was trimmed by 2 bases and the J gene end by 2 bases; junction bases not matched to a gene: 8.

Many counts were recorded for this clonotype. J is TRBJ2-5 and V is TRBV7-9; no clear D. Per germline, CDR1 SEHNR and CDR2 FQNEAQ (reference sequence). Deletions cut 6 bases from V and 4 bases from J, with 9 bases between. The CDR3 consists of 12 residues. The CDR3, as DNA: TGTGCCAGCAGGTTTACGGCAGAGACCCAGTACTTC. Its protein is CASRFTAETQYF.

This clonotype was counted between two and nine times. The chain joins TRBV3-1 to TRBJ1-1, with 8 bases fitting TRBD1. CDR3 length: 17 residues. Trimming at V came to 1 base and at J to 1 base, leaving 8 bases not matched to a gene. Germline CDR1 is LGHDT and CDR2 is YNNKEL (reference sequence). Here the CDR3 DNA reads TGTGCCAGCAGCCAAGTCCTTGGGACAGGATCGAACACTGAAGCTTTCTTT. Protein product: CASSQVLGTGSNTEAFF.

This chain links TRBV5-5 with TRBJ1-4, with 9 bases matching TRBD1. The CDR3 covers 17 residues. The junction had 14 bases not matched to a gene; V was cut back by 3 bases and J by 8 bases. Germline V gene sequence: CDR1 SGHKS, CDR2 YYEKEE (reference sequence). CDR3 bases: TGTGCCAGCAGCTCTGTCTTCTCCGGGACAGGGAGGGAAAAACTGTTTTTT. Its protein product is CASSSVFSGTGREKLFF.

This clonotype was seen repeatedly, ten times or more. The rearrangement joins TRBV25-1 to TRBJ1-5; the D is unclear. Germline CDR1 is MGHDK and CDR2 is SYGVNS. This CDR3 comprises 14 residues. V was shortened by 2 bases and J by 3 bases, with 8 bases between the two germline ends. The CDR3 nucleotides read TGTGCCAGCAGTGAACCTGGTCCCAATCAGCCCCAGCATTTT. Encoded protein: CASSEPGPNQPQHF.

This chain uses TRBV20-1 with TRBJ2-5; 8 nucleotides match TRBD2. Germline lookup yields CDR1 DFQATT and CDR2 SNEGSKA (reference sequence). Trimming took 6 bases from V and 5 from J; bases not matched to a gene: 5. This CDR3 region has 12 residues. CDR3 nucleotides: TGCAGTGCCGGGAGGGCCGAGGAGACCCAGTACTTC. It specifies CSAGRAEETQYF.

There are many counts of this clonotype. The genes are TRBV6-5 and TRBJ1-6, with D possibly TRBD1 on 5 matching bases. There are 15 residues in the CDR3. The germline V gene has CDR1 MNHEY and CDR2 SVGAGI. V lost 4 bases and J lost 7, with 14 bases in between. CDR3 region: CASSWQGRTNSPLHF. The CDR3 coding sequence is TGTGCCAGCAGTTGGCAGGGCCGGACCAATTCACCCCTCCACTTT.

This clonotype has at least ten counts. This chain connects TRBV20-1 to TRBJ2-1; 10 nucleotides line up with TRBD1. CDR1 is DFQATT, CDR2 SNEGSKA, per germline (reference sequence). This CDR3 comprises 15 residues. V shed 6 bases, J shed 6 bases, and the junction held 11 bases outside the gene matches. The chain's CDR3 is CSANNDRGLVNEQFF. Written as DNA, the CDR3 is TGCAGTGCGAACAACGACAGGGGGCTAGTCAATGAGCAGTTCTTC.

This clonotype was counted many times. The genes are TRBV5-1 and TRBJ1-2; D unclear. The germline CDR1 and CDR2 sequences are SGHRS and YFSETQ. With 0 bases removed from V and 4 bases from J, the gap between germline ends came to 10 bases. The CDR3 is made up of 14 amino acids. CDR3: CASSLAPEVYGYTF. The CDR3 DNA reads as TGCGCCAGCAGCTTGGCCCCGGAGGTCTATGGCTACACCTTC.

Many counts were recorded for this clonotype. J is TRBJ1-2 and V is TRBV12-3 or TRBV12-4; TRBD1 matches 10 bases. This CDR3 region has 15 residues. V shed 10 bases and J 8 bases; nucleotides not matched to a gene: 16. In DNA form, the CDR3 reads TGTGCCACCCGTTTTGGGGACAGGGGAACGCGAGGCTACACCTTC. Amino acid sequence: CATRFGDRGTRGYTF.

The table lists this clonotype with a few counts. This rearrangement joins TRBV12-3 or TRBV12-4 to TRBJ1-1; 9 bases align to TRBD1. The trim removed 7 bases at V and 4 bases at J, leaving 7 bases unmatched. The CDR3 extends over 14 amino acids. The CDR3 region is CASTNRGRTTEAFF. CDR3 nucleotide sequence: TGTGCCAGCACCAACAGGGGGCGGACCACTGAAGCTTTCTTT.